A single sample gave rise to the 15 T cell receptor beta chains below, sequenced in a study of control samples from healthy donors and cancer patients. Using immunoSEQ multiplex PCR, the repertoire was profiled, and TCRdb retains in-frame clones only, with some absent. The repertoire holds under 450,000 clones, with around nine tenths as singletons. Sequencing was done on a sample of PBMCs. The source is a man aged 35-49 years with head and neck cancer.

V is TRBV29-1 and J is TRBJ1-1; perhaps TRBD1 as D (6 bases). The CDR3 is 13 residues long. The V end lost 6 bases, the J end lost 6 bases, and 17 bases lay between the germline ends. Germline-derived CDR1 and CDR2 are SQVTM and ANQGSEA. DNA of the CDR3: TGCAGCGTAGCCACAGGGTTTACGCCTGAAGCTTTCTTT. It encodes CSVATGFTPEAFF. The variable domain in full, completed from reference TRBV29-1 and TRBJ1-1, reads SAVISQKPSRDICQRGTSLTIQCQVDSQVTMMFWYRQQPGQSLTLIATANQGSEATYESGFVIDKFPISRPNLTFSTLTVSNMSPEDSSIYLCSVATGFTPEAFFGQGTRLTVV.

This clone has only a few counts. This chain uses TRBV19 with TRBJ2-5; D may be TRBD1 or TRBD2 (6 bases each). This CDR3 comprises 15 residues. The V gene lost 6 bases and the J gene lost 7 bases, with 21 bases spanning the gap. Germline V gene data show CDR1 as LNHDA and CDR2 as SQIVND (reference sequence). CDR3 coding DNA: TGTGCCAGTAGCCCCCGGGGGCCGCTGATGGGGACCCAGTACTTC. It specifies CASSPRGPLMGTQYF.

This rearrangement joins TRBV3-1 (or the pseudogene TRBV3-2) to TRBJ2-3; 7 positions match TRBD1. The germline gives CDR1 LGHDT, CDR2 YNNKEL (reference sequence). The CDR3 covers 14 residues. Germline trimming cut 4 bases from V and 1 base from J; bases unmatched to any gene: 2. The DNA for the CDR3 is TGTGCCAGCAGCCTAGGGACAGGCACAGATACGCAGTATTTT. This encodes CASSLGTGTDTQYF.

The rearrangement links TRBV19 to TRBJ2-5; TRBD1 aligns across 10 bases. V lost 7 bases, J lost 4 bases, and 9 bases stayed unmatched. This CDR3 has 15 residues. Germline CDR1 LNHDA, CDR2 SQIVND (reference sequence). The CDR3 DNA reads as TGTGCCAGTACCTCCGGACAGGGGGTGGCAGAGACCCAGTACTTC. It is translated as CASTSGQGVAETQYF.

V is TRBV11-2 and J is TRBJ2-7; maybe TRBD2 (5 bases). The V and J ends lost 5 bases and 5 bases respectively, with 25 bases between them. Germline V CDR1 and CDR2: SGHAT, FQNNGV. The CDR3 sequence is 17 residues long. The CDR3, as DNA: TGTGCCAGCAGCCCTTCCCCCGCGGGCTTCAATTCCCACGAGCAGTACTTC. This translates into CASSPSPAGFNSHEQYF. The full variable domain, in which reference TRBV11-2 and TRBJ2-7 provide the parts outside the CDR3, is EAGVAQSPRYKIIEKRQSVAFWCNPISGHATLYWYQQILGQGPKLLIQFQNNGVVDDSQLPKDRFSAERLKGVDSTLKIQPAKLEDSAVYLCASSPSPAGFNSHEQYFGPGTRLTVT.

This chain uses TRBV25-1 with TRBJ1-1; no reliable D call. V was pared by 4 bases and J by 0 bases, with 12 bases between. Germline V CDR1 and CDR2: MGHDK, SYGVNS. CDR3 length: 15 amino acids. The CDR3 loop reads CASSGHGNVNTEAFF. CDR3 DNA: TGTGCCAGCAGTGGACATGGGAACGTGAACACTGAAGCTTTCTTT.

This clone was counted between two and nine times. The chain recombines TRBV5-8 with TRBJ2-1; D gene unclear. The V gene's germline CDR1 is SGHTS and CDR2 YDEGEE. With 0 bases removed from V and 8 bases from J, the gap between germline ends came to 6 bases. CDR3 size: 12 residues. The CDR3 nucleotides are TGTGCCAGCAGCTTGGGACGGGATGAGCAGTTCTTC. Protein sequence: CASSLGRDEQFF.

About this clone: The sample holds other DNA sequences that translate to the same CDR3. The V gene is TRBV6-2 or TRBV6-3, the J gene TRBJ1-3; tentatively, D is TRBD1 (6 bases). Per germline, CDR1 MNHEY and CDR2 SVGEGT. V was clipped by 6 bases and J by 0 bases, with 12 bases between them. The CDR3 extends over 15 amino acids. The CDR3 nucleotides read TGTGCCAGCAGCCGGGACACCAGCTCTGGAAACACCATATATTTT. Translation: CASSRDTSSGNTIYF.

The chain recombines TRBV3-1 (or the pseudogene TRBV3-2) with TRBJ2-7; D perhaps matches TRBD1 (5 bases). The CDR3 totals 14 residues. Deletions cut 5 bases from V and 0 bases from J, with 11 bases between. The germline V gene has CDR1 LGHDT and CDR2 YNNKEL (reference sequence). In nucleotides, the CDR3 is TGTGCCAGCAGCTTTCAGGGTTTCTCCTACGAGCAGTACTTC. Translating it yields CASSFQGFSYEQYF.

The rearrangement joins TRBV6-6 to TRBJ2-5; 15 bases map to TRBD2. The CDR3 spans 16 residues. In germline, CDR1 is MNHNY, CDR2 SVGAGI (reference sequence). V shed 4 bases and J 3 bases; nucleotides not matched to a gene: 3. CDR3 in DNA: TGTGCCAGCAGTTTTGGACTAGCGGGGGGGAAAGAGACCCAGTACTTC. Encoded protein: CASSFGLAGGKETQYF.

The DNA for the CDR3 is TGTGCCAGCAGCTTAGATTGGGCAGATACGCAGTATTTT. The encoded protein is CASSLDWADTQYF. This chain joins TRBV11-3 and TRBJ2-3, with D uncertain. CDR3 length: 13 residues. Deletions cut 0 bases from V and 4 bases from J, with 5 bases between. The germline CDR1 and CDR2 sequences are SGHNT and YENEEA.

DNA of the CDR3: TGTGCCAGCAGTGAATGGGAGGGGGCGCCTGAAAAACTGTTTTTT. It codes for CASSEWEGAPEKLFF. The chain has TRBV25-1 and TRBJ1-4; 7 bases align to TRBD1. The CDR3 loop spans 15 amino acids. From germline, CDR1 is MGHDK and CDR2 SYGVNS. The junction had 6 bases not matched to a gene; V was cut back by 1 base and J by 7 bases.

This chain links TRBV6-6 with TRBJ1-4; 8 bases are shared with TRBD1. There are 14 residues in the CDR3. V gave up 6 bases and J gave up 7 bases; unmatched junction bases: 7. From germline, CDR1 is MNHNY and CDR2 SVGAGI (reference sequence). The CDR3 sequence: CASRDRAGREKLFF. DNA of the CDR3: TGTGCCAGCAGGGACAGGGCAGGTCGTGAAAAACTGTTTTTT.

This chain uses TRBV6-5 with TRBJ1-1; D not resolved. This CDR3 has 14 residues. Germline V gene sequence: CDR1 MNHEY, CDR2 SVGAGI. V gave up 7 bases and J gave up 4 bases, with 16 bases separating them. CDR3 residues: CASNSVVTSTEAFF. The CDR3, as DNA: TGTGCCAGCAATAGTGTGGTTACGAGCACTGAAGCTTTCTTT.

J is TRBJ1-2 and V is TRBV13; D may be TRBD1 (5 bases). There are 13 residues in the CDR3. V gave up 4 bases and J gave up 7 bases, with 13 bases separating them. Germline CDR1 is PRHDT and CDR2 is FYEKMQ (reference sequence). The chain's CDR3 is CASSSRQRPGYTF. CDR3 in DNA: TGTGCCAGCAGCTCCCGACAGCGGCCTGGCTACACCTTC.